Below, 19 T cell receptor beta chains from the same sample are listed, as sequenced in a study of T cell changes during pregnancy in multiple sclerosis. Assay used: immunoSEQ multiplex PCR; TCRdb lists only in-frame clones, some missing. The data hold around 50,000 clones, with approximately 87% observed a single time. Sequencing was performed on peripheral blood from another person, used as feeder cells. The receptors were gathered from a human donor whose cells served as feeder cells for cultures in a pregnancy study.

The chain employs TRBV7-6 and TRBJ2-5; 8 nucleotides agree with TRBD2. J gave up 10 bases and V 5 bases, and 12 bases lay outside the gene matches. The CDR3 sequence is 14 residues long. In germline, CDR1 is SGHVS, CDR2 FNYEAQ. CDR3 protein: CASSVGTGGSDQYF. CDR3 nucleotides: TGTGCCAGCAGCGTAGGAACGGGGGGGAGTGACCAGTACTTC.

This clone was counted once. The chain couples TRBV6-6 to TRBJ1-5; D might be TRBD1 (6 bases). The CDR3 contains 14 residues. Germline CDR1 and CDR2: MNHNY and SVGAGI (reference sequence). V lost 6 bases, J lost 6 bases, and 15 bases lay in between. CDR3 protein: CASRPPGDGQPQHF. CDR3 in DNA: TGTGCCAGCAGGCCACCAGGGGATGGTCAGCCCCAGCATTTT.

A single count supports this clone. The chain uses TRBV5-4 and TRBJ2-7, with D perhaps TRBD2 (5 bases). CDR1 is SGHNT, CDR2 YYREEE, per germline (reference sequence). This CDR3 has 13 amino acids. Trimming cost V 4 bases and J 6 bases, with 14 bases left between them. The CDR3 loop reads CASSRGTLSEQYF. The CDR3 nucleotides are TGTGCCAGCAGCCGGGGAACTTTGAGCGAGCAGTACTTC.

The chain combines TRBV27 with TRBJ2-2, with D perhaps TRBD1 (7 bases). Between the trimmed V and J ends, which lost 2 bases and 5 bases, there was a span of 12 bases. This CDR3 is built from 15 residues. Germline values: CDR1 MNHEY, CDR2 SMNVEV (reference sequence). The CDR3 bases are TGTGCCAGCAGTTTAAGGGGGCGGGGTACCGGGGAGCTGTTTTTT. Its translation: CASSLRGRGTGELFF.

The CDR3 nucleotides read TGTGCCAGCAGCTCGGGGTCCTCTAACTATGGCTACACCTTC. Protein: CASSSGSSNYGYTF. The rearrangement uses TRBV7-3 and TRBJ1-2, with no clear D. This CDR3 comprises 14 residues. CDR1 and CDR2 from the germline V gene are SGHTA and FQGTGA. V lost 4 bases, J lost 0 bases, and 9 bases lay in between.

The chain couples TRBV7-9 to TRBJ2-5; 10 bases align to TRBD1. J gave up 5 bases and V 1 base, and 7 bases lay outside the gene matches. The CDR3 runs to 16 residues. Germline assignment: CDR1 SEHNR and CDR2 FQNEAQ (reference sequence). The CDR3, as DNA: TGTGCCAGCAGCTTAGGGGACAGGGGCCAGCGGGAGACCCAGTACTTC. This codes for CASSLGDRGQRETQYF.

The V gene is TRBV6-5, the J gene TRBJ1-2; tentative D call: TRBD1 (5 bases). The CDR3 runs 15 residues. CDR1 and CDR2 (germline): MNHEY, SVGAGI. Trimming left V 6 bases short and J 1 base short, with 15 bases between. The CDR3 DNA reads TGTGCCAGCAGCCCCGAGGGACCGTATAACTATGGCTACACCTTC. This codes for CASSPEGPYNYGYTF.

This chain joins TRBV4-1 and TRBJ1-2; 7 nucleotides line up with TRBD1. The CDR3 contains 15 residues. V lost 2 bases to trimming and J lost 3 bases; unmatched junction nucleotides: 6. The germline CDR1 and CDR2 sequences are MGHRA and YSYEKL. This CDR3 reads CASSQTDRRHYGYTF. In nucleotides, the CDR3 is TGCGCCAGCAGCCAAACGGACAGGAGGCACTATGGCTACACCTTC.

This clone has only a few counts. The chain combines TRBV12-5 with TRBJ1-1, with D possibly matching TRBD1 (6 bases). Trimming stripped 6 bases from V and 4 bases from J, with 18 bases between. Germline lookup yields CDR1 LGHNT and CDR2 FRNRAP. The CDR3 covers 15 residues. Written as DNA, the CDR3 is TGTGCTAGTGGACCTTCCAGGGGAAGCGGCACTGAAGCTTTCTTT. This codes for CASGPSRGSGTEAFF.

The V call is TRBV5-8, the J call TRBJ1-5, with TRBD1 matching over 11 bases. Germline CDR1 and CDR2: SGHTS and YDEGEE. The CDR3 length is 17 residues. Losses at the gene ends were 5 bases for V and 0 bases for J; bases not matched to a gene: 7. CDR3 DNA: TGTGCCAGCAGTTGGTCGGACAGGGGGCTTAGCAATCAGCCCCAGCATTTT. The encoded protein is CASSWSDRGLSNQPQHF.

The V and J genes are TRBV19 and TRBJ2-1, with a weak D call TRBD1 (7 bases). CDR3 length: 15 amino acids. V was clipped by 6 bases and J by 3 bases, with 15 bases between them. Germline V gene sequence: CDR1 LNHDA, CDR2 SQIVND (reference sequence). As DNA, the CDR3 is TGTGCCAGTAGGGGGGGACAGTTACACTACAATGAGCAGTTCTTC. This translates into CASRGGQLHYNEQFF.

The chain has TRBV2 and TRBJ2-1; D is possibly TRBD2 (6 bases). Germline CDR1 is SNHLY and CDR2 is FYNNEI. Trimming took off 8 bases at V and 6 bases at J, with 20 bases between the two ends. This CDR3 is built from 15 residues. The CDR3 DNA follows: TGTGCCAGCGCAGGAGGGGAGGTTGGGGCCAATGAGCAGTTCTTC. It encodes CASAGGEVGANEQFF.

The chain is built from TRBV29-1 and TRBJ2-2; D not resolved. Trimming pared 4 bases from V and 0 bases from J, leaving 6 bases between. Per the germline V gene, CDR1 is SQVTM and CDR2 is ANQGSEA. The CDR3 is 13 amino acids. The CDR3 protein is CSVVWSNTGELFF. The CDR3 DNA reads as TGCAGCGTTGTTTGGTCGAACACCGGGGAGCTGTTTTTT.

The V and J genes are TRBV10-3 and TRBJ1-2; 7 bases are a match to TRBD1. This CDR3 spans 17 amino acids. Germline CDR1 is ENHRY and CDR2 is SYGVKD. After removal of 0 bases from V and 0 bases from J, the junction contained 7 bases not matched to a gene. The CDR3 coding sequence is TGTGCCATCAGTGAGTCCTGGGGCCAGGGGGCTAACTATGGCTACACCTTC. Amino acids: CAISESWGQGANYGYTF.

This chain connects TRBV7-2 to TRBJ2-5; D possibly corresponds to TRBD2 (5 bases). Germline loops: CDR1 SGHTA, CDR2 FQGNSA. The CDR3 is made up of 15 amino acids. Trimming cost V 4 bases and J 2 bases, with 14 bases left between them. The CDR3 DNA follows: TGTGCCAGCAGCTCTAGGGCCGGGGAGCAAGAGACCCAGTACTTC. It translates to CASSSRAGEQETQYF. The complete variable domain, with remaining parts taken from reference TRBV7-2 and TRBJ2-5, reads GAGVSQSPSNKVTEKGKDVELRCDPISGHTALYWYRQSLGQGLEFLIYFQGNSAPDKSGLPSDRFSAERTGGSVSTLTIQRTQQEDSAVYLCASSSRAGEQETQYFGPGTRLLVL.

The chain joins TRBV7-3 to TRBJ2-2, with 9 bases identical to TRBD1. Trimming at V came to 4 bases and at J to 5 bases, leaving 5 bases not matched to a gene. This CDR3 comprises 15 residues. Germline-derived CDR1 and CDR2 are SGHTA and FQGTGA. The CDR3 reads CASSSWTGETGELFF. The CDR3 DNA follows: TGTGCCAGCAGCTCCTGGACAGGGGAGACCGGGGAGCTGTTTTTT.

This clone was recorded a few times. The rearrangement uses TRBV11-2 and TRBJ1-2; 7 bases map to TRBD1. The ends lost 3 bases at V and 5 bases at J; junction bases unmatched: 6. Germline V lookup: CDR1 SGHAT, CDR2 FQNNGV. This CDR3 comprises 14 residues. The CDR3 nucleotides are TGTGCCAGCAGCTTCCCGCAGGGGGATTATGGCTACACCTTC. It encodes CASSFPQGDYGYTF.

This chain joins TRBV11-2 and TRBJ1-2; the D gene is possibly TRBD1 (6 bases). The CDR3 contains 13 residues. V was trimmed by 4 bases and J by 7 bases, leaving 13 bases between them. CDR1 and CDR2 from the germline V gene are SGHAT and FQNNGV. The CDR3 is CASSSGQRSGYTF. Here the CDR3 DNA reads TGTGCCAGCAGCTCTGGACAGCGTTCTGGCTACACCTTC.

This sequence joins TRBV30 and TRBJ2-3; the D gene is possibly TRBD1 (5 bases). Trimming removed 2 bases at V and 2 bases at J, with 17 bases between. Germline V lookup: CDR1 GTSNPN, CDR2 SVGIG (reference sequence). The length of the CDR3 is 16 residues. In nucleotides, the CDR3 is TGTGCCTGGAGTCCCCTTGGGGCCAGACACACAGATACGCAGTATTTT. Protein product: CAWSPLGARHTDTQYF. Full variable domain (remainder filled in from reference TRBV30 and TRBJ2-3): SQTIHQWPATLVQPVGSPLSLECTVEGTSNPNLYWYRQAAGRGLQLLFYSVGIGQISSEVPQNLSASRPQDRQFILSSKKLLLSDSGFYLCAWSPLGARHTDTQYFGPGTRLTVL.